Presented here are 29 T cell receptor beta chains from one specimen sequenced in a study of identical twins. MiXCR was run by TCRdb on the 5' RACE reads, yielding one entry per CDR3 protein. The sample comprises 550,000 to 700,000 distinct CDR3 sequences, roughly 20% of which are singletons, and around 4.4% rests with the top ten. Separately, the same data were catalogued under a study of T cells expressing NK-cell markers.

Sequencing was done on a sample of PBMCs. The receptor source for this set is a woman between 18 and 30 years old in good health.

This clonotype was detected a few times. The V and J genes are TRBV4-2 and TRBJ1-1; D gene ambiguous. V lost 1 base, J lost 1 base, and 7 bases lay in between. Germline CDR1 is LGHNA and CDR2 is YNFKEQ. There are 14 residues in the CDR3. The CDR3 is CASSQGQPNTEAFF. CDR3 nucleotide sequence: TGTGCCAGCAGCCAAGGGCAGCCGAACACTGAAGCTTTCTTT.

V and J are TRBV10-3 and TRBJ1-1; 7 positions match TRBD1. V shed 3 bases, J shed 11 bases, and the junction held 6 bases outside the gene matches. The CDR3 runs to 12 residues. CDR1 is ENHRY and CDR2 is SYGVKD in the germline V gene. For the CDR3, the DNA is TGTGCCATCAGTGACCAGGGGGATTCGGCTTTCTTT. It is translated as CAISDQGDSAFF.

This chain connects TRBV6-1 to TRBJ2-7; D not resolved. Between the trimmed V and J ends, which lost 7 bases and 2 bases, there was a span of 12 bases. This CDR3 region has 13 residues. The germline CDR1 and CDR2 sequences are MNHNS and SASEGT. This CDR3 is CASIERRTYEQYF. The DNA of the CDR3 is TGTGCCAGCATCGAACGGAGAACCTACGAGCAGTACTTC.

This clonotype was picked up one time. V usage is TRBV7-9 and J usage is TRBJ2-7; no clear D. The CDR3 has 14 amino acids. The germline CDR1 and CDR2 sequences are SEHNR and FQNEAQ (reference sequence). V lost 5 bases, J lost 2 bases, and 13 bases lay in between. The CDR3 region has the DNA TGTGCCAGCAGCCTTCCGAATGGACCCTACGAGCAGTACTTC. Its translation is CASSLPNGPYEQYF. Full variable domain (rest looked up from reference TRBV7-9 and TRBJ2-7): DTGVSQNPRHKITKRGQNVTFRCDPISEHNRLYWYRQTLGQGPEFLTYFQNEAQLEKSRLLSDRFSAERPKGSFSTLEIQRTEQGDSAMYLCASSLPNGPYEQYFGPGTRLTVT.

The chain employs TRBV10-3 and TRBJ2-7; a possible D gene is TRBD2 (6 bases). Trimming shortened V by 0 bases and J by 13 bases, and 16 bases separated the two germline ends. Germline loops: CDR1 ENHRY, CDR2 SYGVKD. The CDR3 has 13 amino acids. The CDR3 DNA sequence: TGTGCCATCAGTGAGTCGACGAGGCGGGGTTCCTACTTC. Protein product: CAISESTRRGSYF.

This clonotype was detected only a few times. CDR3 in amino acids: CAISESGYSSYEQYF. The CDR3 bases are TGTGCCATCAGTGAGAGCGGGTATAGCTCCTACGAGCAGTACTTC. V usage is TRBV10-3 and J usage is TRBJ2-7; D might be TRBD2 (6 bases). Per the germline V gene, CDR1 is ENHRY and CDR2 is SYGVKD. The CDR3 length is 15 residues. Deletions cut 2 bases from V and 0 bases from J, with 11 bases between.

This clonotype came up a few times. The chain links TRBV20-1 to TRBJ2-1, with D perhaps TRBD2 (6 bases). V was pared by 1 base and J by 0 bases, with 16 bases between. The CDR3 is 17 residues long. Per the germline V gene, CDR1 is DFQATT and CDR2 is SNEGSKA (reference sequence). Written as DNA, the CDR3 is TGCAGTGCTAGAGTCTTTCGGAGGGAAGGCTCCTACAATGAGCAGTTCTTC. Translation: CSARVFRREGSYNEQFF.

This clonotype showed up many times. The chain carries TRBV12-3 or TRBV12-4 and TRBJ2-1; D may be TRBD2 (5 bases). V shed 6 bases and J shed 4 bases, with 10 bases lying between them. This CDR3 has 13 amino acids. CDR3 sequence: CASSQTTYNEQFF. As DNA, the CDR3 is TGTGCCAGCAGCCAGACTACATACAATGAGCAGTTCTTC.

The V call is TRBV27, the J call TRBJ2-7, with unresolved D. This CDR3 comprises 15 residues. Germline CDR1 MNHEY, CDR2 SMNVEV (reference sequence). The V end lost 9 bases, the J end lost 0 bases, and 18 bases lay between the germline ends. The CDR3 loop reads CARGPGLLSSYEQYF. The CDR3 coding sequence is TGTGCCAGGGGCCCCGGGCTACTCAGCTCCTACGAGCAGTACTTC.

The CDR3 loop reads CASMPGGRYEQYF. The CDR3 DNA is TGTGCCAGCATGCCGGGAGGCCGATACGAGCAGTACTTC. This chain connects TRBV27 to TRBJ2-7; TRBD2 matches at 7 bases. V dropped 7 bases and J dropped 4; count of bases not matched to a gene: 7. CDR3 length: 13 residues. Germline V gives CDR1 MNHEY, CDR2 SMNVEV (reference sequence).

Many counts were recorded for this clonotype. The chain recombines TRBV6-1 with TRBJ2-5; D possibly corresponds to TRBD2 (6 bases). V lost 6 bases, J lost 7 bases, and 21 bases lay in between. Germline assignment: CDR1 MNHNS and CDR2 SASEGT. There are 15 residues in the CDR3. In DNA, the CDR3 is TGTGCCAGCAGCCGCCTCTCTAGCGACCCTGGGACCCAGTACTTC. Its translation is CASSRLSSDPGTQYF.

This chain joins TRBV7-8 and TRBJ2-5, with TRBD2 as a possible D gene (5 bases). The ends were cut back, 4 bases at V and 4 bases at J, with 13 bases in the middle. The CDR3 runs 14 residues. Per the germline V gene, CDR1 is SGHVS and CDR2 is FQNEAQ. The CDR3 sequence: CASSYGSRGETQYF. CDR3 sequence (DNA): TGTGCCAGCAGCTACGGCTCACGGGGAGAGACCCAGTACTTC.

V and J are TRBV6-1 and TRBJ1-5; a possible D gene is TRBD1 (5 bases). The germline V gene encodes CDR1 MNHNS and CDR2 SASEGT. This CDR3 spans 15 amino acids. The V end was cut by 6 bases, the J end by 0 bases, with 12 bases between. This chain's CDR3 is CASRSRQNSNQPQHF. DNA for the CDR3: TGTGCCAGCAGAAGCAGACAGAATAGCAATCAGCCCCAGCATTTT.

The chain employs TRBV4-2 and TRBJ2-7; 12 nucleotides line up with TRBD2. V dropped 2 bases and J dropped 1; count of bases not matched to a gene: 6. CDR3 size: 17 residues. CDR1 LGHNA and CDR2 YNFKEQ come from the germline V gene. CDR3 nucleotides: TGTGCCAGCAGCCAACTAGGGACTAGCGGGTTATCCTACGAGCAGTACTTC. This translates into CASSQLGTSGLSYEQYF.

The gene calls are TRBV9 and TRBJ2-1, with a possible D match to TRBD1 (6 bases). The V end lost 7 bases, the J end lost 11 bases, and 13 bases lay between the germline ends. Germline-derived CDR1 and CDR2 are SGDLS and YYNGEE. The CDR3 runs 11 residues. The CDR3 loop is CASGYGQQQFF. In nucleotides, the CDR3 is TGTGCCAGCGGCTACGGACAGCAGCAGTTCTTC.

This clonotype was observed a few times. The chain has TRBV12-3 or TRBV12-4 and TRBJ2-2; D is uncertain. The CDR3 is made up of 13 amino acids. V lost 7 bases to trimming and J lost 3 bases, with 9 bases between them. The DNA of the CDR3 is TGTGCCAGCAATGACCGGGACACCGGGGAGCTGTTTTTT. Amino acids: CASNDRDTGELFF.

This chain connects TRBV12-3 or TRBV12-4 to TRBJ2-3; TRBD2 matches 11 bases. This CDR3 is 13 amino acids long. V lost 2 bases to trimming and J lost 14 bases; unmatched junction nucleotides: 6. Here the CDR3 DNA reads TGTGCCAGCAGTTTAACTACTAGCGGGAGTACGTATTTT. Translating it yields CASSLTTSGSTYF.

The rearrangement uses TRBV9 and TRBJ2-1; no reliable D call. This CDR3 has 15 residues. V was cut by 0 bases and J by 2 bases, with 9 bases left in between. Germline loops: CDR1 SGDLS, CDR2 YYNGEE. CDR3 bases: TGTGCCAGCAGCGTAGTTGGGGTGCCCTACAATGAGCAGTTCTTC. Translating gives CASSVVGVPYNEQFF.

This chain uses TRBV10-3 with TRBJ2-7; 11 bases agree with TRBD2. CDR3 length: 17 residues. The ends lost 3 bases at V and 0 bases at J; junction bases unmatched: 7. CDR1 is ENHRY and CDR2 is SYGVKD in the germline V gene. As DNA, the CDR3 is TGTGCCATCAGTGATCCCCTCACTAGCGGGAGCTCCTACGAGCAGTACTTC. Amino acids: CAISDPLTSGSSYEQYF.

V is TRBV13 and J is TRBJ2-1, with 10 bases identical to TRBD2. The CDR3 is 18 residues long. Trimming removed 5 bases from V and 7 bases from J; junction bases left unmatched: 17. The germline CDR1 and CDR2 sequences are PRHDT and FYEKMQ (reference sequence). The CDR3 sequence is CASSATRWASGSGNEQFF. The CDR3 nucleotides are TGTGCCAGCAGCGCAACGAGGTGGGCTAGCGGGAGTGGGAATGAGCAGTTCTTC.

The V and J genes are TRBV9 and TRBJ2-1; TRBD1 matches at 8 bases. V trimming: 0 bases; J trimming: 6 bases; junction bases outside the gene matches: 8. CDR3 length: 16 residues. CDR1 and CDR2 from the germline V gene are SGDLS and YYNGEE. The CDR3 reads CASSVGGTGPPNEQFF. The CDR3 DNA sequence: TGTGCCAGCAGCGTAGGGGGGACAGGCCCCCCCAATGAGCAGTTCTTC.

CDR3 nucleotide sequence: TGCGCCAGCAGCTTAACCGGAGGGGGGGCTCGCCCGTACTTC. Its translation: CASSLTGGGARPYF. This chain links TRBV5-1 with TRBJ2-7; a weak D match, TRBD2 (7 bases). CDR3 length: 14 amino acids. Germline V gene data show CDR1 as SGHRS and CDR2 as YFSETQ. V was trimmed by 2 bases and J by 12 bases, leaving 21 bases between them.

The rearrangement links TRBV6-2 or TRBV6-3 to TRBJ2-5, with TRBD2 identical over 11 bases. The germline CDR1 and CDR2 sequences are MNHEY and SVGEGT. The V and J ends lost 10 bases and 5 bases, in that order; junction bases with no gene match: 12. This CDR3 is built from 15 residues. CDR3 nucleotides: TGTGCCACCAGAAACAGACTAGCGGGAAAGGAGACCCAGTACTTC. Residues: CATRNRLAGKETQYF.

This chain uses TRBV5-5 with TRBJ1-2, with D tentatively TRBD1 (5 bases). The germline V gene encodes CDR1 SGHKS and CDR2 YYEKEE (reference sequence). CDR3 length: 13 amino acids. The V end was cut by 5 bases, the J end by 2 bases, with 10 bases between. The DNA for the CDR3 is TGTGCCAGCAGATATGGGGGAAACTATGGCTACACCTTC. It encodes CASRYGGNYGYTF.

This clonotype was picked up one time. The chain joins TRBV5-1 to TRBJ2-3, with D perhaps assigned TRBD1 or TRBD2 (5 bases each). The CDR3 runs 13 residues. Looked up from germline, CDR1 is SGHRS and CDR2 is YFSETQ. The V end was cut by 6 bases, the J end by 2 bases, with 10 bases between. The CDR3 DNA follows: TGCGCCAGCACCCGGGGCCCCACAGATACGCAGTATTTT. Translated: CASTRGPTDTQYF. The full variable domain, in which reference TRBV5-1 and TRBJ2-3 provide the parts outside the CDR3, is KAGVTQTPRYLIKTRGQQVTLSCSPISGHRSVSWYQQTPGQGLQFLFEYFSETQRNKGNFPGRFSGRQFSNSRSEMNVSTLELGDSALYLCASTRGPTDTQYFGPGTRLTVL.

This clonotype was seen ten or more times. CDR3 residues: CASSLEGTDGYGYTF. CDR3 coding DNA: TGCGCCAGCAGCTTGGAGGGGACCGATGGGTATGGCTACACCTTC. The chain joins TRBV5-1 to TRBJ1-2; possible D gene TRBD1, 5 bases. Germline CDR1 is SGHRS and CDR2 is YFSETQ. The CDR3 is 15 residues long. V shed 0 bases and J shed 5 bases, with 14 bases lying between them.

The chain links TRBV20-1 to TRBJ2-7; D remains unclear. The CDR3 has 12 amino acids. Trimming stripped 3 bases from V and 5 bases from J, with 11 bases between. Germline CDR1 is DFQATT and CDR2 is SNEGSKA (reference sequence). The DNA for the CDR3 is TGCAGTGCTAGGGACCCCGGCCACGAGCAGTACTTC. It encodes CSARDPGHEQYF.

This clonotype was picked up a small number of times. This chain connects TRBV18 to TRBJ2-6, with a weak D call TRBD1 (5 bases). Germline-derived CDR1 and CDR2 are KGHSH and LQKENI. Trimming shortened V by 1 base and J by 2 bases, and 9 bases separated the two germline ends. The CDR3 totals 16 residues. CDR3 in DNA: TGTGCCAGCTCACCACAGGGGAACCCTGGGGCCAACGTCCTGACTTTC. This encodes CASSPQGNPGANVLTF.

The CDR3 sequence is CASNPSGTLNEQFF. Here the CDR3 DNA reads TGTGCCAGCAACCCTTCGGGAACGCTGAATGAGCAGTTCTTC. This chain uses TRBV11-2 with TRBJ2-1; D may be TRBD2 (5 bases). The V gene lost 7 bases and the J gene lost 7 bases, with 17 bases spanning the gap. CDR3 size: 14 residues. Per germline, CDR1 SGHAT and CDR2 FQNNGV.